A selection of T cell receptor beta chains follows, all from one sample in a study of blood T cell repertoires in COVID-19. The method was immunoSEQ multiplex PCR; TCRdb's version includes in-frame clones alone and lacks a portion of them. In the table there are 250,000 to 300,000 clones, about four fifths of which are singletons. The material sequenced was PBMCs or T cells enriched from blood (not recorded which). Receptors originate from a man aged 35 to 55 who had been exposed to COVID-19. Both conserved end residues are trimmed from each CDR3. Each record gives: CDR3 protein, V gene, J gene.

ASRAAPGQSYEQY	TRBV7-2	TRBJ2-7
ASSLGRGVAGLYEQY	TRBV11-3	TRBJ2-7
ASGQFAYGYT	TRBV6-5	TRBJ1-2
ASSLRDREGPEAF	TRBV5-6	TRBJ1-1
ASSRSGTAENEQF	TRBV5-1	TRBJ2-1
ASSLDRAYEQY	TRBV5-8	TRBJ2-7
ASSGGGSVNEQF	TRBV7-2	TRBJ2-1
ASSSSNGGNTIY	TRBV11-2	TRBJ1-3
ASSPQLAGVSSGEQF	TRBV5-4	TRBJ2-1
ASSIDRPPQGTQY	TRBV5-1	TRBJ2-5
ASSPIAGTRGTGELF	TRBV19	TRBJ2-2
ASFKNTGELF	TRBV19	TRBJ2-2
ASSSTGVGNSPLH	TRBV9	TRBJ1-6
ASSPSGTSATDTQY	TRBV11-3	TRBJ2-3
ASSLGQGLYNEQF	TRBV3-1/TRBV3-2	TRBJ2-1
ASSQVYGMEGNTIY	TRBV3-1/TRBV3-2	TRBJ1-3
APSRDTSTNEKLF	TRBV19	TRBJ1-4
ATRRDSGFYGYT	TRBV24-1	TRBJ1-2
ASIGPPSGYEQY	TRBV19	TRBJ2-7
ASSPPAGTAFNEQF	TRBV7-9	TRBJ2-1
ASRKESDTQY	TRBV12-3/TRBV12-4	TRBJ2-3
ASSQPGQGRLNTEAF	TRBV4-1	TRBJ1-1
ASSPPDPSAEQY	TRBV7-9	TRBJ2-7
ASIPDSYEQY	TRBV6-5	TRBJ2-7
SVVIPRDYFSYEQY	TRBV29-1	TRBJ2-7
AAIGQSPGNTIY	TRBV10-3	TRBJ1-3
ASSKTGGADEVRGLF	TRBV21-1	TRBJ1-4
SVPSSDTQY	TRBV29-1	TRBJ2-3
ASSLPGAHNEQF	TRBV5-5	TRBJ2-1
ASSEYSRETDEQF	TRBV25-1	TRBJ2-1
ASTNRETQY	TRBV7-8	TRBJ2-5
AWSVTTGTLYNEQF	TRBV30	TRBJ2-1
ASSPGDSRLVA	TRBV7-3	TRBJ1-2
ASGLVPGQGVETQY	TRBV12-5	TRBJ2-5
ASKGQGVGTEAF	TRBV2	TRBJ1-1
ASSPSASSYNEQF	TRBV7-3	TRBJ2-1
ASSLAGGGTYSNEQF	TRBV5-1	TRBJ2-1
ASSLDFPPRQGGYT	TRBV7-8	TRBJ1-2
ASSVAWTGPGANVLT	TRBV7-9	TRBJ2-6
ASSESRGLSKPQH	TRBV2	TRBJ1-5
ASSPISEGRDRTDTQY	TRBV18	TRBJ2-3
AISARGQGDEGYT	TRBV10-3	TRBJ1-2
ASSLRGVGQPQH	TRBV7-9	TRBJ1-5
AWSGVLGAGGTEAF	TRBV30	TRBJ1-1
ASSPPGGPQY	TRBV7-9	TRBJ2-5
ASSQDSGIGYT	TRBV14	TRBJ1-2
ASSYSAGWAEAF	TRBV6-5	TRBJ1-1
ASSPLLNTEAF	TRBV5-1	TRBJ1-1
ASSHMNQGFIYNEQF	TRBV6-2/TRBV6-3	TRBJ2-1
ASSGAGNYEQY	TRBV2	TRBJ2-7
ASTSYTTVVGTIEQF	TRBV11-2	TRBJ2-1
AWSVYIISGKKTEAF	TRBV30	TRBJ1-1
ASSSSGGNTGELF	TRBV7-2	TRBJ2-2
ASNHPSRDNEQF	TRBV19	TRBJ2-1
ASRTGHMNTEAF	TRBV5-1	TRBJ1-1
SASGGRVYNEQF	TRBV20-1	TRBJ2-1
ASSLSRAGLAGALEQY	TRBV28	TRBJ2-7